The 3 T cell receptor beta chains below all came from one sample that was sequenced in a study of T cell responses to AZD1222 COVID-19 vaccine (dated by TCRdb to the early 2020s). Library generation was performed with the immunoSEQ multiplex PCR assay. The table was pulled from immuneACCESS by TCRdb, which kept in-frame rearrangements only. Such tables lose some clones; where checked, under half of the loss comes from unresolved V genes, and the rest has no known cause. This sample has about 120,000 clones in its table, and 86% of those were observed once. The ten largest clones represent 3% of the sample. Read against the paper, the sample's time point label means: about 28 days (+/-7) after the second vaccine dose. The sample consisted of peripheral blood, taken 28 days after the second AZD1222 dose. Every receptor here comes from an adult who received the AZD1222 COVID-19 vaccine.

The rearrangement joins TRBV6-5 to TRBJ2-2, with D tentatively TRBD2 (6 bases). Germline CDR1 reads MNHEY; CDR2 reads SVGAGI. This CDR3 is 15 amino acids long. Trimming took off 2 bases at V and 3 bases at J, with 10 bases between the two ends. The CDR3 nucleotides are TGTGCCAGCAGTTACGCCCGGGGGTACACCGGGGAGCTGTTTTTT. This codes for CASSYARGYTGELFF.

The chain is built from TRBV2 and TRBJ2-5; 8 nucleotides agree with TRBD2. V shed 2 bases, J shed 6 bases, and the junction held 5 bases outside the gene matches. CDR1 and CDR2 (germline): SNHLY, FYNNEI. This CDR3 region has 14 residues. This chain's CDR3 is CASSERGGRKTQYF. DNA of the CDR3: TGTGCCAGCAGTGAACGGGGGGGGCGAAAGACCCAGTACTTC.

The V call is TRBV7-9, the J call TRBJ2-2, with D perhaps matching TRBD1 (5 bases). Germline V gene sequence: CDR1 SEHNR, CDR2 FQNEAQ (reference sequence). V was cut by 5 bases and J by 7 bases, with 20 bases left in between. The CDR3 has 16 amino acids. The DNA of the CDR3 is TGTGCCAGCAGCCGTCAGGGCATACGGCGTTTCGGGGAGCTGTTTTTT. It is translated as CASSRQGIRRFGELFF.